This is a list of T cell receptor beta chains from one sample in a study of blood T cells in healthy people across ages. TCRdb passed the 5' RACE reads through MiXCR, listing each CDR3 protein once. The sample contains approximately 690,000 distinct CDR3 sequences, approximately 50% of which appear only once. Sequencing was done on a sample of blood. These receptor sequences come from a man aged 55 to 69 in good health. Each CDR3 is given with its conserved first and last residue. The D gene is left open where the match is weak. Clone size is not always given. Where it is, it says once, few, many or a class for expanded clones.

. . TRBJ2-1 TRBV5-1 TGCGCCAGCAGCTTGGTGAGGGACTGGTCGTACAATGAGCAGTTCTTC CASSLVRDWSYNEQFF
. . TRBJ2-1 TRBV7-2 TGTGCCAGCAGCTTAGCCCCCCTCTCCTACAATGAGCAGTTCTTC CASSLAPLSYNEQFF
TRBD2 few TRBJ2-1 TRBV4-1 TGCGCCAGCAGCCCTAGCGGGGGGGCCCACAATGAGCAGTTCTTC CASSPSGGAHNEQFF
. . TRBJ2-7 TRBV6-1 TGTGCCAGACCTCCGATAGGGATCCTCTACGAGCAGTACTTC CARPPIGILYEQYF
TRBD2 . TRBJ2-1 TRBV12-3/TRBV12-4 TGTGCCAGCACCGGGACTAGCGGGGGCCCTGCCTACAATGAGCAGTTCTTC CASTGTSGGPAYNEQFF
. . TRBJ2-7 TRBV7-9 TGTGCCAGCAGCTTAGTCTCCGGCGACACAACCTACGAGCAGTACTTC CASSLVSGDTTYEQYF
. . TRBJ1-1 TRBV5-1 TGCGCCAGCAGCTTGGGGGGGGCGGCTATGAACACTGAAGCTTTCTTT CASSLGGAAMNTEAFF
TRBD1 . TRBJ2-7 TRBV29-1 TGCAGCGGAGGGACAGGGAGCTACGAGCAGTACTTC CSGGTGSYEQYF
TRBD1 . TRBJ1-2 TRBV29-1 TGCAGCGTTGGCCAGGGGGATCACACCTTC CSVGQGDHTF
TRBD1 . TRBJ2-7 TRBV10-3 TGTGCCATCAGTGACCCGGGACAGGGGTTATACGAGCAGTACTTC CAISDPGQGLYEQYF
. . TRBJ1-6 TRBV7-6 TGTGCCAGCAGCTTAACTTGGCCCAAACCCCTCTTGAATTCACCCCTCCACTTT CASSLTWPKPLLNSPLHF
. . TRBJ1-4 TRBV5-1 TGCGCCAACAGCTCGGATTCAACTAATGAAAAGCTGTTTTTT CANSSDSTNEKLFF
. . TRBJ2-1 TRBV12-3/TRBV12-4 TGTGCCAGCAGTCCCCAGGGCAGCCGGGAGCAGTTCTTC CASSPQGSREQFF
TRBD2 many TRBJ2-1 TRBV29-1 TGCAGCGTTGACACTAGCGGGGGGGCCTATGAGCAGTTCTTC CSVDTSGGAYEQFF
. once TRBJ2-1 TRBV9 TGTGCCAGCGCCGGAACTAACAATGAGCAGTTCTTC CASAGTNNEQFF
. . TRBJ2-5 TRBV3-1 TGTGCCAGCAGCCACGGGAGTAGGGAGACCCAGTACTTC CASSHGSRETQYF
TRBD2 . TRBJ2-1 TRBV5-1 TGCGCCAGCAGCTTGGGACTAGCGGGGACCTTTAGTGAGCAGTTCTTC CASSLGLAGTFSEQFF
. . TRBJ2-5 TRBV12-3/TRBV12-4 TGTGCCAGCAGTTTAGGGAACCGGGGTGGGACCCAGTACTTC CASSLGNRGGTQYF
TRBD1 . TRBJ2-3 TRBV12-3/TRBV12-4 TGTGCCAGCAGCTGGAGGGGACAGGGATCAGATACGCAGTATTTT CASSWRGQGSDTQYF
. . TRBJ2-5 TRBV6-5 TGTGCCAGCAGCCCGCGGGTACAGCACTATGAAGAGACCCAGTACTTC CASSPRVQHYEETQYF
TRBD1 . TRBJ2-5 TRBV5-1 TGCGCCAGCAGCTTTACTCCGGGATCCAGGGGGCAGTACTTC CASSFTPGSRGQYF
TRBD2 . TRBJ2-5 TRBV20-1 TGCAGTGCTAGGCGGACTAGCGGGTTGCCGGGGACCCAGTACTTC CSARRTSGLPGTQYF
. . TRBJ2-7 TRBV6-2/TRBV6-3 TGTGCCAGCAGTCAGGGGTTCGCCGAGCAGTACTTC CASSQGFAEQYF
. . TRBJ1-1 TRBV29-1 TGCAGCGTGCGGCAGGATATGAACACTGAAGCTTTCTTT CSVRQDMNTEAFF
. . TRBJ2-1 TRBV27 TGTGCCAGCAGTTTATCGGGGGCACACTACAATGAGCAGTTCTTC CASSLSGAHYNEQFF
TRBD1 . TRBJ1-6 TRBV27 TGTGCCAGCAGTTTAGGCACAGGGGGTATTTCACCCCTCCACTTT CASSLGTGGISPLHF
. . TRBJ1-1 TRBV5-6 TGTGCCAGCAGCTATACATGGCGTGGGGCTTTCTTT CASSYTWRGAFF
. few TRBJ1-2 TRBV6-5 TGTGCCAGCAGTTACTCCCTACAGGGTCACAACTATGGCTACACCTTC CASSYSLQGHNYGYTF
TRBD1 few TRBJ1-4 TRBV4-2 TGTGCCAGCAGCCCAGTGACAGGGCCGGATGAAAAACTGTTTTTT CASSPVTGPDEKLFF
. . TRBJ2-3 TRBV20-1 TGCAGTGCTAGGAAACCAGATACGCAGTATTTT CSARKPDTQYF
. once TRBJ2-7 TRBV4-1 TGCGCCAGCAGTTTCAGGCAAGGGTATCTCGACGAGCAGTACTTC CASSFRQGYLDEQYF
. . TRBJ1-6 TRBV7-2 TGTGCCAGCAGCTTAGTCGGCTCTACCAATTCACCCCTCCACTTT CASSLVGSTNSPLHF
TRBD1 . TRBJ2-5 TRBV13 TGTGCCAGCAGCACGCTGACAGGGGCACAAGAGACCCAGTACTTC CASSTLTGAQETQYF
. . TRBJ1-1 TRBV10-3 TGTGCCATCAATATGGGGATGAACACTGAAGCTTTCTTT CAINMGMNTEAFF
TRBD2 . TRBJ2-1 TRBV29-1 TGCAGCGTTGCACGGACGGGGGGGTTCAGCTTGCAGTTCTTC CSVARTGGFSLQFF
. . TRBJ1-1 TRBV29-1 TGCAGCGTTGCCCACTTCGGGGGATGGAACACTGAAGCTTTCTTT CSVAHFGGWNTEAFF
TRBD1 once TRBJ1-2 TRBV6-5 TGTGCCAGCAGAAGCTGGACAGGTGCTGGTGGCTACACCTTC CASRSWTGAGGYTF
. . TRBJ1-1 TRBV21-1 TGTGCCAGCAGCAAAGGGGCCGGGACAGGGGTTCGTTGCACTGAAGCTTTCTTT CASSKGAGTGVRCTEAFF
. many TRBJ2-7 TRBV29-1 TGCAGCGTTGAATTAGACAGTTACGAGCAGTACTTC CSVELDSYEQYF
. . TRBJ2-7 TRBV2 TGTACCAGCAGTGTTCTCACAACGTGGAATGAGCAGTACTTC CTSSVLTTWNEQYF
. . TRBJ1-2 TRBV24-1 TGTGCCACCAGTGATTCCCCCGCCGGGACAAAGGGCTACACCTTC CATSDSPAGTKGYTF
TRBD1 . TRBJ2-4 TRBV12-5 TGTGCTAGTGGTTCCGGGACAGGGGCCAAAAACATTCAGTACTTC CASGSGTGAKNIQYF